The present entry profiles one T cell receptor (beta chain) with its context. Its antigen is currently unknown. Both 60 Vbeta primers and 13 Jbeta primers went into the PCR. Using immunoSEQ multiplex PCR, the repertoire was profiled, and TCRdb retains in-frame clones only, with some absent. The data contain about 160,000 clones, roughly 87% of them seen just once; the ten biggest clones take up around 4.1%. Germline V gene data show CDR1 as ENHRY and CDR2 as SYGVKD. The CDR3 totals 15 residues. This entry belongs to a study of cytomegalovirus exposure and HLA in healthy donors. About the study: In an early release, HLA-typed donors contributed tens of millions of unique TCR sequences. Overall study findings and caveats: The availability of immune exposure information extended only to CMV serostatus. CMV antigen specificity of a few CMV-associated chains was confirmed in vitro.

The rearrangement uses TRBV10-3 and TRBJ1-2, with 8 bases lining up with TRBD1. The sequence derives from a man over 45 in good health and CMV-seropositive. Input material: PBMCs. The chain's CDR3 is CAYNTGQGELGGYTF. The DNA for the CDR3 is TGTGCGTACAACACCGGACAGGGTGAATTGGGTGGCTACACCTTC.